One and the same sample provided the 9 T cell receptor beta chains below, sequenced in a study of shared clonotypes between healthy human individuals. The table came from immunoSEQ multiplex PCR; TCRdb's copy has only in-frame clones and leaves some out. The data contain about 2.1 million clones, 90% to 95% of them singletons. It was CD45RO-negative cells, positively selected for CCR7, that made up naive CD8 cells, with terminally differentiated effector memory CD45RA+ cells excluded. The sample was naive CD8+ T cells from PBMCs. These receptors all stem from a man younger than 35 in good health. Some clones in this sample may be carry-over from other donors' samples.

Comments on this clone: Germline and junction disagree at one end, which may indicate a read error. V gene TRBV4-2 combines with J gene TRBJ2-7; 13 nucleotides match TRBD2. Germline V gives CDR1 LGHNA, CDR2 YNFKEQ. The CDR3 sequence is 12 residues long. The CDR3 region is CASSETSGRAIF. As DNA, the CDR3 is TGTGCCAGCAGCGAAACTAGCGGGAGGGCTATATTC.

The chain uses TRBV27 and TRBJ1-5; 10 bases align to TRBD1. CDR1 is MNHEY, CDR2 SMNVEV, per germline (reference sequence). V lost 2 bases, J lost 5 bases, and 6 bases stayed unmatched. The CDR3 runs 16 residues. The CDR3 loop reads CASSLVGTGAYQPQHF. The CDR3 DNA sequence: TGTGCCAGCAGTTTAGTAGGGACAGGGGCATATCAGCCCCAGCATTTT.

This clone is a singleton in its sample. The chain recombines TRBV27 with TRBJ2-1, with D unresolved. The germline CDR1 and CDR2 sequences are MNHEY and SMNVEV (reference sequence). The CDR3 contains 15 residues. V was trimmed by 6 bases and J by 2 bases, leaving 14 bases between them. The CDR3 sequence is CASSYGVVTYNEQFF. As DNA, the CDR3 is TGTGCCAGCAGCTACGGAGTAGTAACCTACAATGAGCAGTTCTTC.

The genes are TRBV11-2 and TRBJ2-7, with unresolved D. Germline V lookup: CDR1 SGHAT, CDR2 FQNNGV. The CDR3 covers 11 residues. V lost 4 bases to trimming and J lost 8 bases, with 9 bases between them. CDR3 sequence reads: CASSSGEKQYF. The CDR3 DNA follows: TGTGCCAGCAGCTCCGGTGAGAAGCAGTACTTC.

J is TRBJ2-7 and V is TRBV5-5, with TRBD2 identical over 8 bases. The CDR3 covers 15 residues. J was trimmed by 4 bases and V by 1 base; bases with no gene match: 7. Germline V gene data show CDR1 as SGHKS and CDR2 as YYEKEE (reference sequence). Here the CDR3 DNA reads TGTGCCAGCAGCTTGTGGTTTAGCGGGGAATACGAGCAGTACTTC. Translating it yields CASSLWFSGEYEQYF.

This chain joins TRBV2 and TRBJ1-3; D not certain. Germline V gene data show CDR1 as SNHLY and CDR2 as FYNNEI. The V and J ends lost 2 bases and 0 bases respectively, with 11 bases between them. The CDR3 is made up of 16 amino acids. CDR3 sequence reads: CASSETLHFSGNTIYF. The CDR3, as DNA: TGTGCCAGCAGTGAAACCCTCCATTTCTCTGGAAACACCATATATTTT.

The chain's CDR3 is CASSSILAGRPYEQYF. The CDR3 DNA follows: TGTGCCAGCAGTTCCATTTTAGCGGGGCGCCCGTACGAGCAGTACTTC. The chain recombines TRBV7-9 with TRBJ2-7; 8 nucleotides align to TRBD2. The V and J ends lost 6 bases and 4 bases, in that order; junction bases with no gene match: 14. The CDR3 is made up of 16 amino acids. Germline CDR1 is SEHNR and CDR2 is FQNEAQ (reference sequence).

The chain joins TRBV28 to TRBJ1-5; D is ambiguous. Trimming took off 6 bases at V and 1 base at J, with 13 bases between the two ends. The CDR3 contains 15 residues. Germline CDR1 MDHEN, CDR2 SYDVKM. CDR3: CASRVRMGSNQPQHF. The CDR3 region has the DNA TGTGCCAGCAGGGTGCGTATGGGAAGCAATCAGCCCCAGCATTTT. The full variable domain, rest sourced from reference TRBV28 and TRBJ1-5, is DVKVTQSSRYLVKRTGEKVFLECVQDMDHENMFWYRQDPGLGLRLIYFSYDVKMKEKGDIPEGYSVSREKKERFSLILESASTNQTSMYLCASRVRMGSNQPQHFGDGTRLSIL.

Points on this clone: The junction departs from the called germline gene at one end, perhaps through a read error. The chain uses TRBV6-4 and TRBJ2-1; 10 nucleotides align to TRBD2. Germline CDR1 and CDR2: MRHNA and SNTAGT. The CDR3 runs to 14 residues. Here the CDR3 DNA reads TGTGCCACCAGTCTTAGCGGGAGGCAGAATGAGCAGTTCTTC. It is translated as CATSLSGRQNEQFF.